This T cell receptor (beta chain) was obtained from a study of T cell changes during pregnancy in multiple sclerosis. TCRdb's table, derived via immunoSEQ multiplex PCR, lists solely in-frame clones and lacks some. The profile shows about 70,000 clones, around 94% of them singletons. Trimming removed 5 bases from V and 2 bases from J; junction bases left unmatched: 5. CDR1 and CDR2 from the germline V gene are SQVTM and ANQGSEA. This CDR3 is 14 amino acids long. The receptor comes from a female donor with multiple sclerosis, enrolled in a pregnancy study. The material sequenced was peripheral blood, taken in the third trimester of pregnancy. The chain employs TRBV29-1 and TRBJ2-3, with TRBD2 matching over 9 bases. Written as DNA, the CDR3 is TGCAGCGTTTCCAGCGGGGGGACCACAGATACGCAGTATTTT. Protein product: CSVSSGGTTDTQYF.